The rows below give T cell receptor beta chains drawn from one sample of a study. MiXCR, applied by TCRdb to the 5' RACE reads, yields one record per CDR3 protein. The sample lists tens of thousands of distinct CDR3 sequences, about 28% occurring once. Source material: naive CD4+ T cells sorted from blood. The source is a female donor with breast cancer. The conserved cysteine and the conserved F or W are not part of the CDR3 here.

V gene	J gene	CDR3 protein
TRBV15	TRBJ1-1	ATSRDLAGNTEAF
TRBV18	TRBJ1-4	ASSTGSEKLF
TRBV30	TRBJ1-1	AWRGQNTEAF
TRBV4-3	TRBJ2-7	ASSQRQGPYEQY
TRBV7-9	TRBJ1-1	ASSLPDTNTEAF
TRBV20-1	TRBJ2-7	SALDRLSSYEQY
TRBV5-1	TRBJ2-7	VSSRTGSYEQY
TRBV7-3	TRBJ2-5	ASSRLGEGQETQY
TRBV9	TRBJ2-2	ASSARDRGNTGELF
TRBV7-9	TRBJ2-3	ASNRDSLSTDTQY
TRBV5-1	TRBJ2-3	ASSLASSDLDTQY
TRBV29-1	TRBJ2-5	SVETVETQY
TRBV5-6	TRBJ2-5	ASSLAGRED
TRBV5-1	TRBJ1-1	ASSAGTGGSEAF
TRBV7-2	TRBJ2-1	ASSGGLATF
TRBV5-1	TRBJ2-7	ASSLNQGRVHFEQY
TRBV6-1	TRBJ1-5	ASRQLQGVGNQPQH
TRBV7-3	TRBJ2-1	ASSQTSGGNEQF
TRBV7-3	TRBJ2-3	ASSLNRPGLYGTDTQY
TRBV9	TRBJ2-7	ASSVSTSSYEQY
TRBV7-8	TRBJ2-5	ASSLGLAGRETQY
TRBV5-1	TRBJ2-3	ASSLGGMSTDTQY
TRBV6-2/TRBV6-3	TRBJ1-4	ASSYVGEKLF
TRBV3-1	TRBJ2-5	ASSVASGTVQETQY
TRBV7-7	TRBJ2-7	ASSLALGGSYEQY
TRBV9	TRBJ2-7	ASSTTGASSYEQY
TRBV12-3/TRBV12-4	TRBJ2-5	ASRSTTQYQETQY